This TCR beta chain is drawn from a study of cytotoxic CD8 clonotypes in ibrutinib-treated CLL. For TCR beta libraries, roughly 2 micrograms of genomic DNA were obtained from cryopreserved PBMCs. Study findings and constraints: Baseline clonality, above age-matched healthy donor levels, tracked circulating CD8+ T-cell counts. Clonality grew at ibrutinib response; at progression, it decreased back toward baseline. Contraction or stability on treatment characterized the public clonotypes, which were uncommon.

Here immunoSEQ multiplex PCR was the method, and the copy in TCRdb shows in-frame clones only, minus some. The table includes 130,000 to 150,000 clones, about 80% detected once. Details on this clone: Its antigen is currently unknown.

V lost 2 bases, J lost 2 bases, and 10 bases lay in between. CDR1 is SQVTM and CDR2 is ANQGSEA in the germline V gene. There are 14 residues in the CDR3. The clonotype was recovered from a human donor with chronic lymphocytic leukemia. The rearrangement links TRBV29-1 to TRBJ2-1; TRBD1 might be the D (7 bases). This sample comprised PBMCs, obtained after 12 months of ibrutinib treatment. CDR3 sequence: CSVESRGAYNEQFF. CDR3 DNA sequence: TGCAGCGTTGAATCCAGGGGGGCCTACAATGAGCAGTTCTTC.